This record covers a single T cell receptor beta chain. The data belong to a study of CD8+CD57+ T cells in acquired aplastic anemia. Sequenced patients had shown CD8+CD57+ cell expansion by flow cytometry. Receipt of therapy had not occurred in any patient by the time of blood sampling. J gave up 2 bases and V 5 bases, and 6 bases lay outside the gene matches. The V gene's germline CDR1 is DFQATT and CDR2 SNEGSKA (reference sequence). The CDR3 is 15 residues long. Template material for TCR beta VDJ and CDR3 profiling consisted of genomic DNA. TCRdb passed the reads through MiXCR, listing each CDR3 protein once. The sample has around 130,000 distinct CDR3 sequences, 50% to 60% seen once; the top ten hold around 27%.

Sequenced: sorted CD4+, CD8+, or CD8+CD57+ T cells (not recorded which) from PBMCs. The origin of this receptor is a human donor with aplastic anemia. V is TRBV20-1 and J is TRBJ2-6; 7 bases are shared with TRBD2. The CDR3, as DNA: TGCAGTGCTTACGGGAGGAGGGCTGGGGCCAACGTCCTGACTTTC. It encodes CSAYGRRAGANVLTF.